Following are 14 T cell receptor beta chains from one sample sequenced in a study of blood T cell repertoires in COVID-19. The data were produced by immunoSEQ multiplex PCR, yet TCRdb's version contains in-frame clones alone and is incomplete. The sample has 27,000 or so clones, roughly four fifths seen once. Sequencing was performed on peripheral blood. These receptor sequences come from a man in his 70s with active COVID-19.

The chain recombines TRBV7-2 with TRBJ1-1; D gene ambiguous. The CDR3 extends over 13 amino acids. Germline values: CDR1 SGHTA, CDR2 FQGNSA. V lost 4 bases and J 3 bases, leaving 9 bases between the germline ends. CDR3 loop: CASSYAMDTEAFF. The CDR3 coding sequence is TGTGCCAGCAGCTACGCGATGGACACTGAAGCTTTCTTT.

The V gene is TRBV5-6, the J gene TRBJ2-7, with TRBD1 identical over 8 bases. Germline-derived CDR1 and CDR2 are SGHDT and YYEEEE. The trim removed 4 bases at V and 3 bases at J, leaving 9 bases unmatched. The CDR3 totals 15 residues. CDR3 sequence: CASSPGQVGNYEQYF. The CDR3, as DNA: TGTGCCAGCAGCCCGGGACAGGTAGGGAACTACGAGCAGTACTTC.

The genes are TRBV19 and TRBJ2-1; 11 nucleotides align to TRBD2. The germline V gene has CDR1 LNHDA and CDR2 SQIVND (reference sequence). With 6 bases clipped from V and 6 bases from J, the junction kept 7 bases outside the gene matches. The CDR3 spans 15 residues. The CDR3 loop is CASSRVAGGTNEQFF. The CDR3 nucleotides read TGTGCCAGTAGCAGAGTAGCGGGAGGGACCAATGAGCAGTTCTTC.

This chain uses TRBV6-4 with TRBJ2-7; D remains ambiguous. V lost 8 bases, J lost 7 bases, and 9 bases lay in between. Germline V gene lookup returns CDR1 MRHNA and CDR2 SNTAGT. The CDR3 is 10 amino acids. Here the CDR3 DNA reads TGTGCCAGCCGGTTAATAGAGCAGTACTTC. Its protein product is CASRLIEQYF.

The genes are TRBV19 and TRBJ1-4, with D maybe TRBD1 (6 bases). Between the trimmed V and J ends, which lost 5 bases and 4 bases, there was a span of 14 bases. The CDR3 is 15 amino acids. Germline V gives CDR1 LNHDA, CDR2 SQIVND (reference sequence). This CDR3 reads CASSGQGLGNEKLFF. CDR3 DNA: TGTGCCAGTAGTGGGCAGGGGTTGGGTAATGAAAAACTGTTTTTT. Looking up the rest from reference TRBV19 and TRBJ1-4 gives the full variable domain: DGGITQSPKYLFRKEGQNVTLSCEQNLNHDAMYWYRQDPGQGLRLIYYSQIVNDFQKGDIAEGYSVSREKKESFPLTVTSAQKNPTAFYLCASSGQGLGNEKLFFGSGTQLSVL.

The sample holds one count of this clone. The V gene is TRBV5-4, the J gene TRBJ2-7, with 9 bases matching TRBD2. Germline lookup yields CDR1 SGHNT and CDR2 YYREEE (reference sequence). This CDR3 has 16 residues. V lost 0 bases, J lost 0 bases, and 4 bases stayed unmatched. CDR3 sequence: CASSLGSGGSSYEQYF. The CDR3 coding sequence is TGTGCCAGCAGCTTGGGTAGCGGGGGCAGCTCCTACGAGCAGTACTTC.

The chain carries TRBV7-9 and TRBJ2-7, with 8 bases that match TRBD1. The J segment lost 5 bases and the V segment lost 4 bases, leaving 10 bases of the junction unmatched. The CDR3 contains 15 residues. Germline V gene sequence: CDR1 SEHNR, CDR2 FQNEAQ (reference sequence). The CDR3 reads CASSWRQGAANEQYF. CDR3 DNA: TGTGCCAGCAGCTGGAGGCAGGGGGCGGCAAACGAGCAGTACTTC.

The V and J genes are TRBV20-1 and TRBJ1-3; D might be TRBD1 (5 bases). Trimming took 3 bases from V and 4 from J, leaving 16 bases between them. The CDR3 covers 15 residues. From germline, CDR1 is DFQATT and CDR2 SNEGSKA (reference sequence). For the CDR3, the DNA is TGCAGTGCTAGTTGGGGGGAAACAGTCGGAAACACCATATATTTT. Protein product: CSASWGETVGNTIYF.

In DNA form, the CDR3 reads TGTGCCAGCAGCCAAAGCCGAGGGTACAATGAGCAGTTCTTC. Amino acids: CASSQSRGYNEQFF. The V and J genes are TRBV3-1 (or the pseudogene TRBV3-2) and TRBJ2-1; D might be TRBD2 (5 bases). V was shortened by 2 bases and J by 4 bases, with 9 bases between the two germline ends. Germline V CDR1 and CDR2: LGHDT, YNNKEL (reference sequence). The CDR3 extends over 14 amino acids.

The CDR3 protein is CASSESPSGGGVTGELFF. In DNA, the CDR3 is TGCGCCAGCAGTGAGTCCCCTAGCGGGGGGGGTGTCACCGGGGAGCTGTTTTTT. V is TRBV10-1 and J is TRBJ2-2; 12 bases match TRBD2. Unmatched junction bases numbered 6, after V lost 0 bases and J lost 4 bases. CDR1 WNHNN and CDR2 SYGVQD come from the germline V gene (reference sequence). CDR3 length: 18 residues.

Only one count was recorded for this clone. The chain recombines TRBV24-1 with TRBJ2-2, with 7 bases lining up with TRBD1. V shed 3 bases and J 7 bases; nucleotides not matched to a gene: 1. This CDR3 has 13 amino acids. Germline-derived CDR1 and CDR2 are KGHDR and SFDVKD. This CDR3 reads CATSDAGGGELFF. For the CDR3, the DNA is TGTGCCACCAGTGATGCAGGGGGCGGGGAGCTGTTTTTT.

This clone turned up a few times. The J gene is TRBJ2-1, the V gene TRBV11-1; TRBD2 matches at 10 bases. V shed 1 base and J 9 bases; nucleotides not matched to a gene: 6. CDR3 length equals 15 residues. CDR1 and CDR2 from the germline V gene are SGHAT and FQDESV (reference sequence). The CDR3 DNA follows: TGTGCCAGCAGCTTAGACGAGCGGGGGGGCGGTGAGCAGTTCTTC. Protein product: CASSLDERGGGEQFF. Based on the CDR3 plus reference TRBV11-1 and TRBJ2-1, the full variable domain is EAEVAQSPRYKITEKSQAVAFWCDPISGHATLYWYRQILGQGPELLVQFQDESVVDDSQLPKDRFSAERLKGVDSTLKIQPAELGDSAMYLCASSLDERGGGEQFFGPGTRLTVL.

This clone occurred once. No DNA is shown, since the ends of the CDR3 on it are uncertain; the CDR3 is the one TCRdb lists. CDR3 protein: CASSSSGLPYNYGYTF. This chain connects TRBV28 to TRBJ1-2. Ends included, the CDR3 has 16 residues. Germline V gene lookup returns CDR1 MDHEN and CDR2 SYDVKM.

CDR3 region: CAWYRDRGLGNTIYF. As DNA, the CDR3 is TGTGCCTGGTACCGGGACAGGGGACTTGGAAACACCATATATTTT. The chain joins TRBV30 to TRBJ1-3, with TRBD1 identical over 10 bases. From germline, CDR1 is GTSNPN and CDR2 SVGIG (reference sequence). This CDR3 is 15 amino acids long. The J segment lost 3 bases and the V segment lost 5 bases, leaving 7 bases of the junction unmatched.